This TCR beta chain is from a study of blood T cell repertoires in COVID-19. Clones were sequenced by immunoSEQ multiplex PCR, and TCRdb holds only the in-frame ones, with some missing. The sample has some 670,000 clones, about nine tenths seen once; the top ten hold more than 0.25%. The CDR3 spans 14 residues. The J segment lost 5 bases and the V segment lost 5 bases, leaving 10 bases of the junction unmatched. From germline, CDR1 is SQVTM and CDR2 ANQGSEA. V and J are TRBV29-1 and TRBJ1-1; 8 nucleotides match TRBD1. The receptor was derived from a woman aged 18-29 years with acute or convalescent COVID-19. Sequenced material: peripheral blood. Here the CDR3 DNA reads TGCAGCGTTCAACACTTACAGGGGGAGACTGAAGCTTTCTTT. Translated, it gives CSVQHLQGETEAFF.